This T cell receptor beta chain was documented in a study of PD-1 blockade in classical Hodgkin lymphoma. Study-level background: Patients received nivolumab 3 mg/kg intravenously every 2 weeks.

Comments on this clone: Its matching antigen is unknown.

Time point described: cycle 4 day 1 (C4D1), after five to seven weeks of nivolumab. Every patient was affected by relapse after autologous stem cell transplantation, while exposure to brentuximab vedotin was not uniform. Study outcomes and limitations: Unlike CD8+ TCR diversity, which did not rise significantly by C4D1, CD4+ TCR diversity did. Exclusion removed patients who began nivolumab under 1 year after ASCT. The diversity seen at baseline in complete responders resembled that of newly diagnosed patients.

Germline V gives CDR1 SGHTA, CDR2 FQGTGA. The CDR3 is 13 amino acids. The J segment lost 6 bases and the V segment lost 5 bases, leaving 4 bases of the junction unmatched. The repertoire was sequenced with immunoSEQ multiplex PCR; TCRdb's copy has only in-frame clones and lacks some. The sample yields approximately 27,000 clones, about four fifths seen once. This TCR derives from a human donor with classical Hodgkin lymphoma. The chain uses TRBV7-3 and TRBJ2-3, with 8 bases lining up with TRBD1. The sample was peripheral blood mononuclear cells (PBMCs), taken before the fourth cycle of nivolumab. In nucleotides, the CDR3 is TGTGCCAGCAGCCCCCGACAGGGGGATACGCAGTATTTT. This translates into CASSPRQGDTQYF.